This T cell receptor beta chain was captured in a study of T cells in Graves' hyperthyroidism and ophthalmopathy. Germline CDR1 reads MNHNS; CDR2 reads SASEGT. This CDR3 comprises 16 residues. V shed 5 bases and J 6 bases; nucleotides not matched to a gene: 8. This clonotype has a handful of counts. Template material for amplifying TCR beta CDR3 regions consisted of RNA transcripts. Using the HTBI primer set, a first-round RT-PCR was run on the TCR CDR3. MiXCR was run by TCRdb on the multiplex PCR reads, yielding one entry per CDR3 protein. The data show 690,000 or so distinct CDR3 sequences, with about 17% seen just once and 16% held by the top ten. Disease duration under 2 months; hyperthyroidism patients were aged 18 to 65.

This clonotype originated in a woman between 45 and 65 years old with Graves' hyperthyroidism that later progressed to Graves' ophthalmopathy. The chain carries TRBV6-1 and TRBJ2-1; TRBD2 matches at 12 bases. Sample: blood. Here the CDR3 DNA reads TGTGCCAGCAGTTATACTAGCGGGGGGCGGGGCAATGAGCAGTTCTTC. This translates into CASSYTSGGRGNEQFF.